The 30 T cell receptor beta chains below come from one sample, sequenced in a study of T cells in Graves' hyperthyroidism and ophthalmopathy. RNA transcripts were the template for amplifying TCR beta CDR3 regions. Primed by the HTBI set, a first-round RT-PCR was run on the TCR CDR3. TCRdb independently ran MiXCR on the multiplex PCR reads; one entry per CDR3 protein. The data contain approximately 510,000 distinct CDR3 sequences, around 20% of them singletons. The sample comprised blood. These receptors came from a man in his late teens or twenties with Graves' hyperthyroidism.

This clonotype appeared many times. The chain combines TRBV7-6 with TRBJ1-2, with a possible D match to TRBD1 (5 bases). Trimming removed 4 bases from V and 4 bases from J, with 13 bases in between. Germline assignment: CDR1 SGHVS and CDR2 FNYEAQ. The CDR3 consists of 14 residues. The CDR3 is CASSSGPGTYGYTF. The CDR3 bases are TGTGCCAGCAGCTCAGGTCCGGGGACCTATGGCTACACCTTC.

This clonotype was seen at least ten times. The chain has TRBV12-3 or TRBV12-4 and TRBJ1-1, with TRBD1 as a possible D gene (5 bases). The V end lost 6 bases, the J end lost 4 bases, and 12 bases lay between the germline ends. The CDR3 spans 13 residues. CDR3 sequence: CASRTGARTEAFF. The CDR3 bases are TGTGCCAGCAGAACAGGAGCCCGCACTGAAGCTTTCTTT.

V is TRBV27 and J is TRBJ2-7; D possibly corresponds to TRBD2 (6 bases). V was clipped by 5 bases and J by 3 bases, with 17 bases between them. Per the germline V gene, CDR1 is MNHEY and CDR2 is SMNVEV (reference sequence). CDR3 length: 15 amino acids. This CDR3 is CASSPYGGPGYEQYF. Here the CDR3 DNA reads TGTGCCAGCAGTCCCTATGGAGGGCCCGGCTACGAGCAGTACTTC.

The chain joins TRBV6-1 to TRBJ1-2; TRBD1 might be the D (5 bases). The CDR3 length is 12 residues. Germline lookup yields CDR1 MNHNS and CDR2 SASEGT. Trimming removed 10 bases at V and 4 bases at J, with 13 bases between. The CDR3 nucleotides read TGTGCCATTGCGGCCCAGGGCTATGGCTACACCTTC. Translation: CAIAAQGYGYTF.

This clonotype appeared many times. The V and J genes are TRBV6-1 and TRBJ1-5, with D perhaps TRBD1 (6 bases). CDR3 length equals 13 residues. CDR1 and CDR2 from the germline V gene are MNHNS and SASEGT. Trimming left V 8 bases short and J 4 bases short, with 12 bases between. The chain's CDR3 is CASGTRRNQPQHF. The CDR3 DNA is TGTGCCAGCGGGACAAGGAGGAATCAGCCCCAGCATTTT.

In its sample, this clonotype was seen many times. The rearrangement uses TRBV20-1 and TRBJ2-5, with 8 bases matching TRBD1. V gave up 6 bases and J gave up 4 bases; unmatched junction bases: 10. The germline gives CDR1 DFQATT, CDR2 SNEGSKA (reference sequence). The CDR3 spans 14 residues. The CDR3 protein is CSAEVRGLGETQYF. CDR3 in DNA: TGCAGTGCCGAGGTCAGGGGGCTGGGAGAGACCCAGTACTTC.

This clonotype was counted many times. CDR3 in DNA: TGTGCCAGCAGTCCAGGCGGGGGGCTGAACACCGGGGAGCTGTTTTTT. This sequence encodes CASSPGGGLNTGELFF. J is TRBJ2-2 and V is TRBV28; 8 nucleotides align to TRBD2. Germline CDR1 and CDR2: MDHEN and SYDVKM. The junction had 6 bases not matched to a gene; V was cut back by 5 bases and J by 1 base. The CDR3 contains 16 residues. The full variable domain, in which reference TRBV28 and TRBJ2-2 provide the parts outside the CDR3, is DVKVTQSSRYLVKRTGEKVFLECVQDMDHENMFWYRQDPGLGLRLIYFSYDVKMKEKGDIPEGYSVSREKKERFSLILESASTNQTSMYLCASSPGGGLNTGELFFGEGSRLTVL.

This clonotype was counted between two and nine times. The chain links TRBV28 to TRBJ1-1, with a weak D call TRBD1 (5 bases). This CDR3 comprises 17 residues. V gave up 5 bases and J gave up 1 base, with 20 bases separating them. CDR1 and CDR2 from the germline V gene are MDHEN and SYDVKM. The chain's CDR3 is CASSPAGVTSGNTEAFF. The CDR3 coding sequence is TGTGCCAGCAGTCCGGCGGGGGTAACCTCTGGGAACACTGAAGCTTTCTTT.

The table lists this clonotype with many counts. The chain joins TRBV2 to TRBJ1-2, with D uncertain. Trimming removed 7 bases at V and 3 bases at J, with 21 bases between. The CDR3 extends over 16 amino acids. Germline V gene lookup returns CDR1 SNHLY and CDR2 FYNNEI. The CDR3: CASNFNAPGGDYGYTF. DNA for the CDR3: TGTGCCAGCAATTTCAACGCTCCGGGAGGAGACTATGGCTACACCTTC.

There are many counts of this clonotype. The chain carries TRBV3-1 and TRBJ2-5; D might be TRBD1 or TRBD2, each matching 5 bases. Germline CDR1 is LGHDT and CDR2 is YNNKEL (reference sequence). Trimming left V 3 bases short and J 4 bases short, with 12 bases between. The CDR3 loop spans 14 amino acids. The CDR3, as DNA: TGTGCCAGCAGCCAGAACGAGAGGGGAGAGACCCAGTACTTC. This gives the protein CASSQNERGETQYF.

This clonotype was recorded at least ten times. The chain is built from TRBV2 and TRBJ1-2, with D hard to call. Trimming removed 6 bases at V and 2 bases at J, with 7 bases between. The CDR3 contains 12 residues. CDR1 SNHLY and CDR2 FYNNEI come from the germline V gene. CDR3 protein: CASRSDNYGYTF. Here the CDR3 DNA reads TGTGCCAGCAGGTCTGACAACTATGGCTACACCTTC.

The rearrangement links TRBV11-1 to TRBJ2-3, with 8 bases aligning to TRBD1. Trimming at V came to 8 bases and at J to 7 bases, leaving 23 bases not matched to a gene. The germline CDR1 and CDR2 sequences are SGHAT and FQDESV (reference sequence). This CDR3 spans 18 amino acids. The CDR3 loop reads CASRGSHGKDRGGNTQYF. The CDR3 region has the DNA TGTGCCAGCCGAGGAAGTCATGGAAAAGACAGGGGCGGGAATACGCAGTATTTT.

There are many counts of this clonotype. Here the CDR3 DNA reads TGTGCCAGCAGTTTGACAGGGGGCGGAAATTCACCCCTCCACTTT. It translates to CASSLTGGGNSPLHF. This chain connects TRBV28 to TRBJ1-6, with TRBD1 matching over 10 bases. CDR3 length: 15 residues. Looked up from germline, CDR1 is MDHEN and CDR2 is SYDVKM. Germline trimming cut 3 bases from V and 7 bases from J; bases unmatched to any gene: 3.

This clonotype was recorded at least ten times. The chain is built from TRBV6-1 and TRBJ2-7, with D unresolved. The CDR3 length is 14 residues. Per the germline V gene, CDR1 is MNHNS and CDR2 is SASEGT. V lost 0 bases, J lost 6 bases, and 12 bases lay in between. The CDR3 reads CASSEAGPISEQYF. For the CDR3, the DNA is TGTGCCAGCAGTGAAGCCGGACCGATATCCGAGCAGTACTTC.

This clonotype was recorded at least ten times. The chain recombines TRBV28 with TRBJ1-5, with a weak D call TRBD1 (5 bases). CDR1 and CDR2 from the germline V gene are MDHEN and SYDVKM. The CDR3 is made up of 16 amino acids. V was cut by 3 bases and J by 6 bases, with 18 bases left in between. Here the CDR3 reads CASSLSGGVRFQPQHF. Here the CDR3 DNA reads TGTGCCAGCAGTTTGTCGGGAGGGGTTCGCTTTCAGCCCCAGCATTTT.

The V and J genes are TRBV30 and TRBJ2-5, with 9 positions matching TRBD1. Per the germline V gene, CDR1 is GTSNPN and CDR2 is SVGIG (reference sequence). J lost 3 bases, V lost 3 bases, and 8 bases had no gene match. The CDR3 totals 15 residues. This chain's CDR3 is CAWSTGQGRKETQYF. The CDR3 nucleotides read TGTGCCTGGAGCACGGGACAGGGAAGGAAAGAGACCCAGTACTTC.

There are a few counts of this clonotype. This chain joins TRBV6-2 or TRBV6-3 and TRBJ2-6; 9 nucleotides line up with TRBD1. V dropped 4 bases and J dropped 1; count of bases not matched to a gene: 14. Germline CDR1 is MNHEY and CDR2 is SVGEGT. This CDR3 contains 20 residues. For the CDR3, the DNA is TGTGCCAGCAGTTCCTCAGTCCCGGGACAGGGATTGTCTGGGGCCAACGTCCTGACTTTC. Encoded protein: CASSSSVPGQGLSGANVLTF.

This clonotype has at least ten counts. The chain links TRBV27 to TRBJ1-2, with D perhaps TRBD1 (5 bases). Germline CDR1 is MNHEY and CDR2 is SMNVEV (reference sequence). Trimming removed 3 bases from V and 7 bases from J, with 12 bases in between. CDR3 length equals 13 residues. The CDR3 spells CASSFPGFFGYTF. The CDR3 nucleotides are TGTGCCAGCAGTTTCCCAGGGTTTTTTGGCTACACCTTC.

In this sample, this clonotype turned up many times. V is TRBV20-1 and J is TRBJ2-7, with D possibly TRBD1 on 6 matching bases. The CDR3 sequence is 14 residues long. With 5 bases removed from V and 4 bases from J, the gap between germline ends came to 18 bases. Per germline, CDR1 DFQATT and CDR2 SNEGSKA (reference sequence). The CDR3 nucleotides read TGCAGTGCTCCGAGACAGGCACCCCCATACGAGCAGTACTTC. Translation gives CSAPRQAPPYEQYF.

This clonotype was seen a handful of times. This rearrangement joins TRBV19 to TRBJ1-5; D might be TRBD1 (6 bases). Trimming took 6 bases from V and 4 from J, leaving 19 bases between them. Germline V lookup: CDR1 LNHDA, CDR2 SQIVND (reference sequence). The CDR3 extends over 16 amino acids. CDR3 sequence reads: CASRDLIRRGNQPQHF. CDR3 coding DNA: TGTGCCAGTAGGGACCTAATCCGCAGGGGTAATCAGCCCCAGCATTTT.

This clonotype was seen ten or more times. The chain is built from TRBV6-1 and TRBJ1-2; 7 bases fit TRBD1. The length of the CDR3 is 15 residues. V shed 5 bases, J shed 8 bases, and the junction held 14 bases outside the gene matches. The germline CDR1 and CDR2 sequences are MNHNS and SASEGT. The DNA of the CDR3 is TGTGCCAGCAGTAAGATGGGACAGTCATCAGGGGGCTACACCTTC. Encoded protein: CASSKMGQSSGGYTF.

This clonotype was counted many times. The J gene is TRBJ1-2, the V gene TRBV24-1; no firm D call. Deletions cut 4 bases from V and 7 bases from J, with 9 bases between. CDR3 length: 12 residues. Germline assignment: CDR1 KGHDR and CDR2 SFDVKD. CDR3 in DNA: TGTGCCACCAGTGACAGGCAGACTGGCTACACCTTC. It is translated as CATSDRQTGYTF.

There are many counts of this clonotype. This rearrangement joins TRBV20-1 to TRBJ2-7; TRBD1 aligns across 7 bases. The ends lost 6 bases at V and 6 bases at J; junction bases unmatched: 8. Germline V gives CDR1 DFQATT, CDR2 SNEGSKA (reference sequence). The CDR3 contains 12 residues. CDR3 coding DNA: TGCAGTGCGCAGGGACAGTTGGGCGAGCAGTACTTC. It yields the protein CSAQGQLGEQYF.

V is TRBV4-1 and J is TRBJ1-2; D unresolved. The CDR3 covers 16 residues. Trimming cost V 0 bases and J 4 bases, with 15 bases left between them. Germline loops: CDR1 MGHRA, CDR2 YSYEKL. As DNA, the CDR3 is TGCGCCAGCAGCCAAGATCAATTAGGAGGTCCCTATGGCTACACCTTC. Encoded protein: CASSQDQLGGPYGYTF.

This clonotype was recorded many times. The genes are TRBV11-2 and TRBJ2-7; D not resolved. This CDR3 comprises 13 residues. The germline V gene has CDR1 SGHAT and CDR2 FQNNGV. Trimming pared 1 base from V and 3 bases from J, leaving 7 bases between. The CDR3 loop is CASSLGPLYEQYF. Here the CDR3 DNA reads TGTGCCAGCAGCTTAGGTCCTCTCTACGAGCAGTACTTC.

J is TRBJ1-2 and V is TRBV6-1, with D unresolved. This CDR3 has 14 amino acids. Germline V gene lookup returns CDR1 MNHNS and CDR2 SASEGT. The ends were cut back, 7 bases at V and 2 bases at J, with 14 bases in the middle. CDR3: CASTDPMANYGYTF. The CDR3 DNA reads TGTGCCAGCACTGACCCCATGGCAAACTATGGCTACACCTTC.

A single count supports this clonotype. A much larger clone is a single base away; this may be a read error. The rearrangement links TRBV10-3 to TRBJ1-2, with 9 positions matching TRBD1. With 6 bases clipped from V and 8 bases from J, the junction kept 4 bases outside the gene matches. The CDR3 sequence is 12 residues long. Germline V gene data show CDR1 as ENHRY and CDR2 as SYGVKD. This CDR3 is CAIRGQGFGYTF. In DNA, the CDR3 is TGTGCCATCAGGGGACAGGGTTTCGGCTACACCTTC.

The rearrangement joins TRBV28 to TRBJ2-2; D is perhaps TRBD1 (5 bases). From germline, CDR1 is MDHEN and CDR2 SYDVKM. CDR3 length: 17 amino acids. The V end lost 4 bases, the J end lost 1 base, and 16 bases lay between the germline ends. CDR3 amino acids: CASSSEIQGVNTGELFF. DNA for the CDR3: TGTGCCAGCAGTTCAGAAATTCAGGGCGTGAACACCGGGGAGCTGTTTTTT. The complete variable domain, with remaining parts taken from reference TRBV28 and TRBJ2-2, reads DVKVTQSSRYLVKRTGEKVFLECVQDMDHENMFWYRQDPGLGLRLIYFSYDVKMKEKGDIPEGYSVSREKKERFSLILESASTNQTSMYLCASSSEIQGVNTGELFFGEGSRLTVL.

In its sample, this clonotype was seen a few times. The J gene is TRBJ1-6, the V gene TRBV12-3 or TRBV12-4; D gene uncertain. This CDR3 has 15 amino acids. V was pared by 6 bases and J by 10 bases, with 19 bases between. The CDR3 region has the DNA TGTGCCAGCAGCCTCTGGAAGTCTGATCGGTCACCCCTCCACTTT. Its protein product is CASSLWKSDRSPLHF.

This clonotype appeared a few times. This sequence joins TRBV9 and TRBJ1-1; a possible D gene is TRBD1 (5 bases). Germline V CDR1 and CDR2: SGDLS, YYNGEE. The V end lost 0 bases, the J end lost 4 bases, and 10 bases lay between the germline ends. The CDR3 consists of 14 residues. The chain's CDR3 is CASSVGGYGTEAFF. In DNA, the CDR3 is TGTGCCAGCAGCGTAGGGGGGTATGGCACTGAAGCTTTCTTT. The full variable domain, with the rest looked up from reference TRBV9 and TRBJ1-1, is DSGVTQTPKHLITATGQRVTLRCSPRSGDLSVYWYQQSLDQGLQFLIQYYNGEERAKGNILERFSAQQFPDLHSELNLSSLELGDSALYFCASSVGGYGTEAFFGQGTRLTVV.